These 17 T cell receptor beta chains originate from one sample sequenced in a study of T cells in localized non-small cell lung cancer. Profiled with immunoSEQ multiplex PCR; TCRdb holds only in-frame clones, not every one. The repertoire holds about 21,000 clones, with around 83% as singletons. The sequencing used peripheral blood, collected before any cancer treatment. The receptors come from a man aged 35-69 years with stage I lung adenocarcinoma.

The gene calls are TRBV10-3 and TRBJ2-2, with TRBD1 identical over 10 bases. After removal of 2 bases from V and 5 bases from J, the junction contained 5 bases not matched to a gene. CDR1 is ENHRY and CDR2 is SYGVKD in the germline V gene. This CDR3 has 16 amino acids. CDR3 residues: CAISEMGQGRTGELFF. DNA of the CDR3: TGTGCCATCAGTGAGATGGGACAGGGGCGGACCGGGGAGCTGTTTTTT.

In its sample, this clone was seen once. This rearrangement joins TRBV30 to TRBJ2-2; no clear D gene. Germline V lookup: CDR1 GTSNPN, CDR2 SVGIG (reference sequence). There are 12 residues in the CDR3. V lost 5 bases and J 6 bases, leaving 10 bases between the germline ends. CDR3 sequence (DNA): TGTGCCTGGGCACATACAGCCGGGGAGCTGTTTTTT. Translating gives CAWAHTAGELFF.

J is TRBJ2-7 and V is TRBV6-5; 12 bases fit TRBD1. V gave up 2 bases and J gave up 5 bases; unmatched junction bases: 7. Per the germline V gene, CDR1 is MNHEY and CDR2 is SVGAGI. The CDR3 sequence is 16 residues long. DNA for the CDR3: TGTGCCAGCAGTTACGAAGGGACAGGGGGCTGGGACGAGCAGTACTTC. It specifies CASSYEGTGGWDEQYF.

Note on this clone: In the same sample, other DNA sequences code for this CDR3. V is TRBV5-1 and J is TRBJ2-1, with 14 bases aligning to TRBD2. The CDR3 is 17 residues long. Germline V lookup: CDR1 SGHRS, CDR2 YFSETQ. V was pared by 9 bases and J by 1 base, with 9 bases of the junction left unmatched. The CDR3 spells CATPGRLAGGSYNEQFF. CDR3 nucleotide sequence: TGCGCCACCCCTGGGAGACTAGCGGGAGGGTCCTACAATGAGCAGTTCTTC.

The CDR3 bases are TGTGCCAGCAGTTTAAGGACAGGGCTTGCTAGCGTGACGTACGAGCAGTACTTC. Translation: CASSLRTGLASVTYEQYF. The chain carries TRBV28 and TRBJ2-7; 8 positions agree with TRBD1. The germline V gene encodes CDR1 MDHEN and CDR2 SYDVKM. The CDR3 has 18 residues. The V gene end was trimmed by 2 bases and the J gene end by 4 bases; junction bases not matched to a gene: 16.

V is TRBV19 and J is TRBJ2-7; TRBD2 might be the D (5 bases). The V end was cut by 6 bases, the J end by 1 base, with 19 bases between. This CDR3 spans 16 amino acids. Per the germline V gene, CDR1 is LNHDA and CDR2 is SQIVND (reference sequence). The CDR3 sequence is CASSSEVAFISYEQYF. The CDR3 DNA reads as TGTGCCAGTAGCTCGGAGGTGGCGTTTATATCCTACGAGCAGTACTTC.

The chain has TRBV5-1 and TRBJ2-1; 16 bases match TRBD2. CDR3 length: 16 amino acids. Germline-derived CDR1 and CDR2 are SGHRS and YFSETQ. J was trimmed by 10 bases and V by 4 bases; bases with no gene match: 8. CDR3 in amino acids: CASSTGTSGGAEEQFF. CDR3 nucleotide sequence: TGCGCCAGCAGCACCGGGACTAGCGGGGGGGCAGAAGAGCAGTTCTTC.

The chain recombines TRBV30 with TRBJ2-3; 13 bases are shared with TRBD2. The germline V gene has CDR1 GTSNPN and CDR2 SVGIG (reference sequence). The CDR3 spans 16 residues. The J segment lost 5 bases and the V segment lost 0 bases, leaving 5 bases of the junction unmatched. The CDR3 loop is CAWSVRTSGRVDTQYF. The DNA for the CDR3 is TGTGCCTGGAGTGTCCGGACTAGCGGGAGAGTAGATACGCAGTATTTT.

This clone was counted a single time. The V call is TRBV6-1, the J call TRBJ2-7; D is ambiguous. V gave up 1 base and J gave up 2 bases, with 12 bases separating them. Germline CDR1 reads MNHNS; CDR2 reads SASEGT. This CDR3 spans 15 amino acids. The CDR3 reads CASSEERLAAYEQYF. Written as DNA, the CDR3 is TGTGCCAGCAGTGAAGAGAGGTTAGCAGCCTACGAGCAGTACTTC.

CDR3 coding DNA: TGTGCCAGCAGCATCGGCACAGGGGGCGGGGCGGATACGCAGTATTTT. It is translated as CASSIGTGGGADTQYF. This sequence joins TRBV11-2 and TRBJ2-3; 9 bases are shared with TRBD1. The CDR3 contains 16 residues. The ends lost 5 bases at V and 6 bases at J; junction bases unmatched: 12. The germline gives CDR1 SGHAT, CDR2 FQNNGV.

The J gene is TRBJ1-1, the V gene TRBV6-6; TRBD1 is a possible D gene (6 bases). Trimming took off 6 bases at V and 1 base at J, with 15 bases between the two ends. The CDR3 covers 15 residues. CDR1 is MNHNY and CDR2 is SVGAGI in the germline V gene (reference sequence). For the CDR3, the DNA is TGTGCCAGCAGCTACCTGACAGGTTGGAACACTGAAGCTTTCTTT. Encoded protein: CASSYLTGWNTEAFF.

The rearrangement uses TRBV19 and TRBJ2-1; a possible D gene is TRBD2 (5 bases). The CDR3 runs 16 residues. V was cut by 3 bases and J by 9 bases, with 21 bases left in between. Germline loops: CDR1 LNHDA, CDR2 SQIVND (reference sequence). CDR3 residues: CASSIAREASRSEQFF. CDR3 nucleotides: TGTGCCAGTAGTATCGCCCGGGAAGCTAGTCGGAGTGAGCAGTTCTTC.

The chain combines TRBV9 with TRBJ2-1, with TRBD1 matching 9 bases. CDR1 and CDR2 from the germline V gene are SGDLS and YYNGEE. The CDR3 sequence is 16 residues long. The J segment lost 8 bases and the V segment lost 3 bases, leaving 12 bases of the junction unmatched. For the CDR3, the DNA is TGTGCCAGCAGCGCAGACAGGGGGTTTGGTGTCGATGAGCAGTTCTTC. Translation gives CASSADRGFGVDEQFF.

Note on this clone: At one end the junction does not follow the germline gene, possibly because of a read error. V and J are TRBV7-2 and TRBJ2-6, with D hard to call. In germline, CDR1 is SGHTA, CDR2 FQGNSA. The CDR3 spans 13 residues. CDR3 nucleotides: TGTGCCAGCAGCTTTGTTGGGACCAACGTCCTGACTTTC. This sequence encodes CASSFVGTNVLTF.

In nucleotides, the CDR3 is TGCGCCAGCAGCTTGGAAGGCGGAGTGAACACCGGGGAGCTGTTTTTT. It codes for CASSLEGGVNTGELFF. The chain couples TRBV5-1 to TRBJ2-2; D unclear. This CDR3 comprises 16 residues. Deletions cut 0 bases from V and 1 base from J, with 10 bases between. In germline, CDR1 is SGHRS, CDR2 YFSETQ.

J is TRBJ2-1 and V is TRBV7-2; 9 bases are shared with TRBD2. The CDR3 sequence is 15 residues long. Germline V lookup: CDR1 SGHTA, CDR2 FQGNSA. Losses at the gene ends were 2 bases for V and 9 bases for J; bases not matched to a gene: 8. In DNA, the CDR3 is TGTGCCAGCAGCTTAAGTGGCGGGAGGGCCGGTGAGCAGTTCTTC. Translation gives CASSLSGGRAGEQFF.

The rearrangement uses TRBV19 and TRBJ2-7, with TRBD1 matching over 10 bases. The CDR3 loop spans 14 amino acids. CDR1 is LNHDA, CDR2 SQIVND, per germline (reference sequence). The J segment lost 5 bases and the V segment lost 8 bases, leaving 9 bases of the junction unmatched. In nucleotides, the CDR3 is TGTGCCAGTGCCCCCGACAGGGGGCAAGACGAGCAGTACTTC. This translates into CASAPDRGQDEQYF. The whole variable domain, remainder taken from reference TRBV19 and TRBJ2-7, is DGGITQSPKYLFRKEGQNVTLSCEQNLNHDAMYWYRQDPGQGLRLIYYSQIVNDFQKGDIAEGYSVSREKKESFPLTVTSAQKNPTAFYLCASAPDRGQDEQYFGPGTRLTVT.